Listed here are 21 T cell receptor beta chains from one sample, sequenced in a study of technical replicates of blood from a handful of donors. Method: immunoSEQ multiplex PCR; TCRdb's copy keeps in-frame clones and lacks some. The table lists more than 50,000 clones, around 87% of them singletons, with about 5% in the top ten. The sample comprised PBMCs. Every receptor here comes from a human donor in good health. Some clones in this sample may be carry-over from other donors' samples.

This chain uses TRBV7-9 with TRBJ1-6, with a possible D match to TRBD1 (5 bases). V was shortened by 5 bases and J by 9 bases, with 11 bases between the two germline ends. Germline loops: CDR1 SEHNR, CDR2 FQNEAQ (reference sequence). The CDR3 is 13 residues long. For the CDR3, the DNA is TGTGCCAGCAGCCGGGGGGAGAGTTCACCCCTCCACTTT. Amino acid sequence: CASSRGESSPLHF.

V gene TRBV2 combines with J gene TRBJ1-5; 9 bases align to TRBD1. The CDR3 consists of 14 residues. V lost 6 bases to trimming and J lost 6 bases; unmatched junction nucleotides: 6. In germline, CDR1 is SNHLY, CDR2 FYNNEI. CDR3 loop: CASRGTGRGQPQHF. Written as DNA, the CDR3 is TGTGCCAGCAGGGGGACAGGGCGCGGTCAGCCCCAGCATTTT.

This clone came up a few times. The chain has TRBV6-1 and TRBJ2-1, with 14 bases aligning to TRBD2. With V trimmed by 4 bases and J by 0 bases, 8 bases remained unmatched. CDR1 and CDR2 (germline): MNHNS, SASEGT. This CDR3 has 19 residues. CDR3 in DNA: TGTGCCAGCAGTGGGGGACTAGCGGGAGTAATAAGCTCCTACAATGAGCAGTTCTTC. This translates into CASSGGLAGVISSYNEQFF.

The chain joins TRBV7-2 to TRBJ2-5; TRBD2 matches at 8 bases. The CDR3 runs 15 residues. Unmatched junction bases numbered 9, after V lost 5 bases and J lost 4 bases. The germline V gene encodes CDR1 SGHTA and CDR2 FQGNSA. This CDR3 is CASSLVAGRGETQYF. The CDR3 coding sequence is TGTGCCAGCAGCCTTGTAGCGGGACGGGGAGAGACCCAGTACTTC.

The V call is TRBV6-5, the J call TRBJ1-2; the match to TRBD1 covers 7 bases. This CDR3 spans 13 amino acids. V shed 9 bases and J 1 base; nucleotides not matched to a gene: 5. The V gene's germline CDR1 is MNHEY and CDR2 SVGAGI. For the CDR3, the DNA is TGTGCCAGTACAGGGGCAAATAACTATGGCTACACCTTC. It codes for CASTGANNYGYTF.

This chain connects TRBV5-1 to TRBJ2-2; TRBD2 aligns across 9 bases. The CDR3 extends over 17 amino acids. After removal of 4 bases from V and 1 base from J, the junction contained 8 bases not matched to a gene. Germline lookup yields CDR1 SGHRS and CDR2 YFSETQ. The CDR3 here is CASSIKTSGGNTGELFF. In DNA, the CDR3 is TGCGCCAGCAGCATAAAGACTAGCGGAGGGAACACCGGGGAGCTGTTTTTT.

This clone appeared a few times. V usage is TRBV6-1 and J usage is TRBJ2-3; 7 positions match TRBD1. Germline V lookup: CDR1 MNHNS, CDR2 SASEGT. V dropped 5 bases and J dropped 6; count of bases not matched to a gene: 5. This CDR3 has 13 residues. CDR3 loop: CASSTGQTDTQYF. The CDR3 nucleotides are TGTGCCAGCAGTACGGGACAGACCGATACGCAGTATTTT.

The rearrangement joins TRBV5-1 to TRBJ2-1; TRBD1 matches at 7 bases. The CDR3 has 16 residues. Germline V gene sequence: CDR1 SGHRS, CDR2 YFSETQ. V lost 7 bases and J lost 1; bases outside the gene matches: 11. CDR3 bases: TGCGCCAGCGCCACAACAGGGGACGTTTCCTACAATGAGCAGTTCTTC. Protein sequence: CASATTGDVSYNEQFF.

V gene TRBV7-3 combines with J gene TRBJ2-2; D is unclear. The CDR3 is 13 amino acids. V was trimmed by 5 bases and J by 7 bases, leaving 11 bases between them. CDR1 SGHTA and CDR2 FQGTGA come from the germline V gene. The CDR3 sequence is CASSLLSSGELFF. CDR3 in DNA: TGTGCCAGCAGCCTCCTTTCGAGCGGGGAGCTGTTTTTT.

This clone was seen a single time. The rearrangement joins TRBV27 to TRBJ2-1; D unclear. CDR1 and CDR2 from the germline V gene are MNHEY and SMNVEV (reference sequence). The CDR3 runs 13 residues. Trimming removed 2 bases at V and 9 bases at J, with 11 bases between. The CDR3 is CASSLAQFGEQFF. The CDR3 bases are TGTGCCAGCAGTTTAGCCCAGTTTGGTGAGCAGTTCTTC.

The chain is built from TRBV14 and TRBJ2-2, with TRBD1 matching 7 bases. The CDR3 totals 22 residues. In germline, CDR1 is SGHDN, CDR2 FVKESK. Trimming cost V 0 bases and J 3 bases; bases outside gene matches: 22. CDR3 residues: CASSQDRRRHRGGRSDTGELFF. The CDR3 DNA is TGTGCCAGCAGCCAAGATAGGCGGCGGCACAGAGGGGGCCGGAGCGACACCGGGGAGCTGTTTTTT.

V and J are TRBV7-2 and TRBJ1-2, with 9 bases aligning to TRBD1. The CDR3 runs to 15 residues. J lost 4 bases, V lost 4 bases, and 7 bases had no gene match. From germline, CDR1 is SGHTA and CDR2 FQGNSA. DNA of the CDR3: TGTGCCAGCAGCTCCCCCGGGACAGGGTCCTATGGCTACACCTTC. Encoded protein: CASSSPGTGSYGYTF.

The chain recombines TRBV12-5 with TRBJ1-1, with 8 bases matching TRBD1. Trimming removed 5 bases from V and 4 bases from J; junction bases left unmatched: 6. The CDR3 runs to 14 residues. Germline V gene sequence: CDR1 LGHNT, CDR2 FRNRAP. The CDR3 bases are TGTGCTAGTGGTCCCCAGGGGGCTGTCACTGAAGCTTTCTTT. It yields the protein CASGPQGAVTEAFF.

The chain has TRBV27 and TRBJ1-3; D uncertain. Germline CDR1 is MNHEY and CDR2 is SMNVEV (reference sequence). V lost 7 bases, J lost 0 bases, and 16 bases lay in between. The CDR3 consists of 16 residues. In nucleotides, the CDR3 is TGTGCCAGCACTATTGGGGAGCCCGGCTCTGGAAACACCATATATTTT. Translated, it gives CASTIGEPGSGNTIYF.

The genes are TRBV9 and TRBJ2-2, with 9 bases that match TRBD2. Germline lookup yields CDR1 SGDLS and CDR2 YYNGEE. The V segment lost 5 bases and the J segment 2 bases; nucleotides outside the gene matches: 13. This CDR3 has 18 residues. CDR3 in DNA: TGTGCCAGCAGTGCGCCGCACTTAGCGGGAGTTAACACCGGGGAGCTGTTTTTT. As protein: CASSAPHLAGVNTGELFF. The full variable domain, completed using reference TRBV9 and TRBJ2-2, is DSGVTQTPKHLITATGQRVTLRCSPRSGDLSVYWYQQSLDQGLQFLIQYYNGEERAKGNILERFSAQQFPDLHSELNLSSLELGDSALYFCASSAPHLAGVNTGELFFGEGSRLTVL.

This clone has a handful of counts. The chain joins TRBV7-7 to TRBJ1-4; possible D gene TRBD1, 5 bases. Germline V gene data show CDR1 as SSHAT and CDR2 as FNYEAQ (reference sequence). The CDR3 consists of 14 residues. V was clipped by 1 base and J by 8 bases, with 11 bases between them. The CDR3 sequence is CASSLGQGSEKLFF. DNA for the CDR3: TGTGCCAGCAGCTTAGGTCAGGGCTCGGAAAAACTGTTTTTT.

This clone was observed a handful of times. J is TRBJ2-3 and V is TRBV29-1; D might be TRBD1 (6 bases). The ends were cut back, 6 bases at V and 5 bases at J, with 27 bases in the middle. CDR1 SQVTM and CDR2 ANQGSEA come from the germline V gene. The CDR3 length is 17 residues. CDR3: CSVKFSDSANWGDTQYF. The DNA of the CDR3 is TGCAGCGTAAAGTTTTCGGACAGTGCGAATTGGGGAGATACGCAGTATTTT.

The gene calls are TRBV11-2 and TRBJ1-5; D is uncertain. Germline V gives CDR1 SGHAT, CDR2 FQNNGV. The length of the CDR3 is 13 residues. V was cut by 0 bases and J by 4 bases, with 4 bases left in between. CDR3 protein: CASSLDRNQPQHF. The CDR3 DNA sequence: TGTGCCAGCAGCTTAGATAGAAATCAGCCCCAGCATTTT. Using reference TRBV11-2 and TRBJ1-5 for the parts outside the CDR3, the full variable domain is EAGVAQSPRYKIIEKRQSVAFWCNPISGHATLYWYQQILGQGPKLLIQFQNNGVVDDSQLPKDRFSAERLKGVDSTLKIQPAKLEDSAVYLCASSLDRNQPQHFGDGTRLSIL.

CDR3 DNA: TGTGCCAGCAGCAAACTACAGGGCGGCGAGACCCAGTACTTC. Amino acid sequence: CASSKLQGGETQYF. This chain uses TRBV9 with TRBJ2-5; D might be TRBD1 (6 bases). Germline CDR1 and CDR2: SGDLS and YYNGEE. V was pared by 4 bases and J by 5 bases, with 15 bases between. The CDR3 is 14 residues long. Full variable domain (outside the CDR3, taken from reference TRBV9 and TRBJ2-5): DSGVTQTPKHLITATGQRVTLRCSPRSGDLSVYWYQQSLDQGLQFLIQYYNGEERAKGNILERFSAQQFPDLHSELNLSSLELGDSALYFCASSKLQGGETQYFGPGTRLLVL.

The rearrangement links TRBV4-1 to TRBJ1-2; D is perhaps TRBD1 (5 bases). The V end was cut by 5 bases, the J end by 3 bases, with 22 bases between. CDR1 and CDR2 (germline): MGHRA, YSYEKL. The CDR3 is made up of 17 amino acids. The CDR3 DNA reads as TGCGCCAGCAGCTTCGACGGGTGGGGGGAAGCGGACTATGGCTACACCTTC. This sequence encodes CASSFDGWGEADYGYTF.

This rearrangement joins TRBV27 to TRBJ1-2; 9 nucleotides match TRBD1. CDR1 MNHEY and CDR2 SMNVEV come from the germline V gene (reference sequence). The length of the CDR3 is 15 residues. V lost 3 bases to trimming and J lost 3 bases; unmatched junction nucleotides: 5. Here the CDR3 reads CASSFGQGPYYGYTF. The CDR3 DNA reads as TGTGCCAGCAGTTTCGGACAGGGGCCATACTATGGCTACACCTTC.